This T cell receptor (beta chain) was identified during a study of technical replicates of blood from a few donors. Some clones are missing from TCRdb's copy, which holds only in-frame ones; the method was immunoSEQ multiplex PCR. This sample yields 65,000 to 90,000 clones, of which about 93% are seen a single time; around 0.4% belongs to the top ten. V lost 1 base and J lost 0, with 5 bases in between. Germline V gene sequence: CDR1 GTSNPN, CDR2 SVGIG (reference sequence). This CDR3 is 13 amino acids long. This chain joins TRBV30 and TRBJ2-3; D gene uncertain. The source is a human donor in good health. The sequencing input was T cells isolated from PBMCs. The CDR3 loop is CAWSARSTDTQYF. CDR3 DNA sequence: TGTGCCTGGAGTGCGCGGAGCACAGATACGCAGTATTTT.